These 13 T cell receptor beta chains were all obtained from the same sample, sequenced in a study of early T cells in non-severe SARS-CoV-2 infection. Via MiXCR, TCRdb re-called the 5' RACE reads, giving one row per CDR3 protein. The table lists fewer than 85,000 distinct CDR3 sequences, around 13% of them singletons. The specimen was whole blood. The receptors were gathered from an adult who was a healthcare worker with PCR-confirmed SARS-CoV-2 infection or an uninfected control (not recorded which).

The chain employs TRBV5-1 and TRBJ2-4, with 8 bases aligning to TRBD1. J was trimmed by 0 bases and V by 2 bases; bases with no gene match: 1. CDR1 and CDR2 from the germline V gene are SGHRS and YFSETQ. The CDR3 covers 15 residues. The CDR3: CASSLQGVAKNIQYF. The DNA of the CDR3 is TGCGCCAGCAGCTTACAGGGGGTAGCCAAAAACATTCAGTACTTC.

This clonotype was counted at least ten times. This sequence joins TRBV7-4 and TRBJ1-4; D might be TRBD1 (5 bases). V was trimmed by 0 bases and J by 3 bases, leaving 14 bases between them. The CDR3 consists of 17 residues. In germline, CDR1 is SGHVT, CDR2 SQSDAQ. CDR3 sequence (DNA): TGTGCCAGCAGCTTAGCTCCTCCAGGGCCACCTAATGAAAAACTGTTTTTT. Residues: CASSLAPPGPPNEKLFF.

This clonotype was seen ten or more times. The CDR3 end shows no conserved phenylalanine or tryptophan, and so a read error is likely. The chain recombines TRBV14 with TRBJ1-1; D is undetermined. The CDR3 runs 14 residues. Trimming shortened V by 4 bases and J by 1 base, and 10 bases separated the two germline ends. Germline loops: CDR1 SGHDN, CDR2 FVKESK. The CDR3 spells CASSPPSRNTEAFL. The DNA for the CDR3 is TGTGCCAGCAGCCCCCCGTCGAGGAACACTGAAGCTTTCCTT.

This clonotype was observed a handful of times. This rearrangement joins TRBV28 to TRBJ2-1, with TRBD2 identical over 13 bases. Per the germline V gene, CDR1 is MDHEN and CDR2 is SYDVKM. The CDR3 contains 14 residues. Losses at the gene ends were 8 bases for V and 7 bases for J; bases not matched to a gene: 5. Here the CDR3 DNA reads TGTGCCAGCCGCCTACTAGCGGGAGGGAATGAGCAGTTCTTC. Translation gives CASRLLAGGNEQFF.

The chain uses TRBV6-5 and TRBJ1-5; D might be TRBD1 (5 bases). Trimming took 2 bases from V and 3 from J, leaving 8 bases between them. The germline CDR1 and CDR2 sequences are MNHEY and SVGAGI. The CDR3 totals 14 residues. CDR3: CASSYRQFNQPQHF. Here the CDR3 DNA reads TGTGCCAGCAGTTACCGACAGTTCAATCAGCCCCAGCATTTT.

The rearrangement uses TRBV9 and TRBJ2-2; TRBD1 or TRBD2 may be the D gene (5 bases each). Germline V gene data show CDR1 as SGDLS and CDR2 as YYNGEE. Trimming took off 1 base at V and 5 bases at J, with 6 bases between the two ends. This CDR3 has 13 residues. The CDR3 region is CASSVWGTGELFF. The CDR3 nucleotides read TGTGCCAGCAGCGTATGGGGGACCGGGGAGCTGTTTTTT.

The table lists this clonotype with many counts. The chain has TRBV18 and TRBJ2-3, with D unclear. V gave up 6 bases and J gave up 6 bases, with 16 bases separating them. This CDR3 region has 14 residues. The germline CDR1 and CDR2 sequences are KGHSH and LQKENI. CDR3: CASSEYRPPDTQYF. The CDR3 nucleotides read TGTGCCAGCTCCGAATATCGTCCTCCGGATACGCAGTATTTT.

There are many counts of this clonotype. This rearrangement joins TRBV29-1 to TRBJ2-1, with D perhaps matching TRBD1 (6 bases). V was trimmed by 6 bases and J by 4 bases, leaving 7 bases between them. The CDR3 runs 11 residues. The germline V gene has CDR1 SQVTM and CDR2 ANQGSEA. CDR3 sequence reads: CSVRGYNEQFF. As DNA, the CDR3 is TGCAGCGTCAGGGGATACAATGAGCAGTTCTTC.

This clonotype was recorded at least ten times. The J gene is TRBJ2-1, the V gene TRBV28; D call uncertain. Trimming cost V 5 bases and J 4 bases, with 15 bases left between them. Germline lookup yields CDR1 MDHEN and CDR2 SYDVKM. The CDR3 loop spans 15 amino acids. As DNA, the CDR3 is TGTGCCAGCAGTACCCAAACCGACGGGTACAATGAGCAGTTCTTC. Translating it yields CASSTQTDGYNEQFF.

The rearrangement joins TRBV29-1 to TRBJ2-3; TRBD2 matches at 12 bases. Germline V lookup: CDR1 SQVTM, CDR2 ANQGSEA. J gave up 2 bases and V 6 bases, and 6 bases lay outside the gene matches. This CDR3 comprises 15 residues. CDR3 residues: CSVVGLAGPTDTQYF. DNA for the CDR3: TGCAGCGTGGTAGGACTAGCGGGGCCCACAGATACGCAGTATTTT.

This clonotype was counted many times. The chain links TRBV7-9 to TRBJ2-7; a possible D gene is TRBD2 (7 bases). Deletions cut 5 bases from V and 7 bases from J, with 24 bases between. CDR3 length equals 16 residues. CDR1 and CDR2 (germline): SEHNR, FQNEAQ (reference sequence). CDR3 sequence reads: CASSGLAGALAEEQYF. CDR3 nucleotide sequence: TGTGCCAGCAGCGGCTTGGCGGGGGCTCTAGCGGAGGAGCAGTACTTC.

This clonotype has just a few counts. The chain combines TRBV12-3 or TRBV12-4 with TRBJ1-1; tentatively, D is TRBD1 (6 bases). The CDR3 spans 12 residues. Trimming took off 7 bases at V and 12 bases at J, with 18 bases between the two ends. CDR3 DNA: TGTGCCAGCACCTTGGGGGGCAGGGGATCTTTCTTT. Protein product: CASTLGGRGSFF.

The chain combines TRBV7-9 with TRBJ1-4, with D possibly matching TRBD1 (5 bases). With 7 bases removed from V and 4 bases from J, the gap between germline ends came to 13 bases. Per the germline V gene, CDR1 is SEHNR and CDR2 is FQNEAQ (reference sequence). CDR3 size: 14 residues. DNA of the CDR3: TGTGCCAGCAATAAAGGGACTGATAATGAAAAACTGTTTTTT. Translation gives CASNKGTDNEKLFF. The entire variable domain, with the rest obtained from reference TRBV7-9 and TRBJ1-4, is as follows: DTGVSQNPRHKITKRGQNVTFRCDPISEHNRLYWYRQTLGQGPEFLTYFQNEAQLEKSRLLSDRFSAERPKGSFSTLEIQRTEQGDSAMYLCASNKGTDNEKLFFGSGTQLSVL.